This paragraph reports one T cell receptor beta chain. From germline, CDR1 is SGHTA and CDR2 FQGNSA. The CDR3 has 16 amino acids. The entry originates in a study of monozygotic twins with inflammatory bowel disease. Researchers put TCRalpha and TCRbeta cDNA through two nested PCRs lasting roughly 15 and 9 cycles. One entry per CDR3 protein, without DNA, is what TCRdb gives after re-calling the 5' RACE reads. This repertoire includes 140,000 to 150,000 distinct CDR3 sequences. Sequenced input: blood. The chain has TRBV7-2 and TRBJ2-2; with no DNA, the TCRdb D assignment of TRBD1 cannot be verified. The clonotype was recovered from a human donor with ulcerative colitis or Crohn's disease, or a healthy co-twin of an affected twin (not recorded which). The CDR3 loop is CASSLGTGGRTGELFF.